One TCR beta chain is described in this entry. Original handling: Amplification of reference gene primers was used by the study to estimate nucleated cell counts. Profiled with immunoSEQ multiplex PCR; TCRdb holds only in-frame clones, not every one. The DNA gave D and trimming, while V, J and clone size come from that table. The sample records approximately 350,000 clones, about four fifths being singletons. These data originate in a study of blood T cell repertoires in COVID-19. This CDR3 spans 16 amino acids. Germline trimming cut 8 bases from V and 4 bases from J; bases unmatched to any gene: 14. The germline CDR1 and CDR2 sequences are WSHSY and SAAADI.

This receptor was taken from a man under 40 with active or convalescent COVID-19. The sequencing sample was made of peripheral blood. The chain is built from TRBV10-2 and TRBJ1-2; 9 bases align to TRBD1. Here the CDR3 reads CASASTGQGSIYGYTF. DNA for the CDR3: TGCGCCAGCGCTTCCACTGGACAGGGGTCGATCTATGGCTACACCTTC.